The TCR beta chain under discussion was sequenced for a study of blood T cell repertoires in COVID-19 (dated by TCRdb to between 2020 and 2021). Background on the whole study: The collaborator samples originated in the United States, Italy and Spain and spanned the acute and convalescent phases of COVID-19. The material from the prospective study consisted of cDNA or gDNA derived from T cells, B-cell-depleted T cells, or PBMCs. Deeply sampled blood TCRbeta repertoires from subjects exposed to, actively infected with, or recovered from COVID-19 were included in the dataset. The repertoires were released in a freely available public database meant as a resource for research on the immune response to SARS-CoV-2. The samples were drawn from two sources: the first 160 participants of the ongoing ImmuneRACE study, and 1,254 subjects contributed by 6 global collaborators. The sample metadata nearly always contained a de-identified subject ID, COVID-19 status, age in years and sex. HLA class I and class II types, where available, came from metadata supplied by the sample provider rather than from assay-based typing. What the work shows at the level of the full study, not this receptor alone: The quantity of clinical and demographic metadata differed by source and by participant and was supplied without curation.

The immunoSEQ Assay, a bias-controlled multiplex PCR, was used to amplify TCRbeta CDR3 regions from genomic DNA. As for how the authors treated the data: Within the assay, amplification of reference gene primers was used to estimate how many nucleated cells each sample contained. Sequence reads were collapsed and filtered to measure the absolute abundance of every unique TCRbeta CDR3 rearrangement. For each sample, productive Simpson clonality was calculated by taking the square root of Simpson's diversity index across productive rearrangements. Entries here come from immuneACCESS through TCRdb and include only in-frame sequences with V and J called. Some clones fail to appear in such tables; in the studies checked, an unresolved V gene covers under half of the shortfall, and the cause of the remainder is unknown. V, J and clone size are those of that table, while D and trimming were read from the DNA. The sample records around 100,000 clones, 88% of which are singletons. The ten top clones hold 3.5% of the sample.

Via the germline V gene (reference sequence), CDR1 is LGHDT and CDR2 YNNKEL. Measured from the cysteine to the phenylalanine, the CDR3 is 16 residues long. Of the read, only the CDR3 DNA is kept; its 48 bases are in frame from base 1. Trimming at the junction amounts to 2 bases on V and 0 bases on J, and the germline ends lie 11 bases apart. Collaborating institutions collected whole blood in K2EDTA tubes following their own protocols. For TCRbeta analysis, collaborators shipped samples as frozen whole blood, isolated PBMCs, or DNA extracted from either of those sample types. Of note for this clone: Its antigen specificity is not known. No much larger clone is present one base from it, and per-base qualities are unavailable.

The receptor chain draws on TRBV3-1 (or the pseudogene TRBV3-2) and TRBJ2-4, with no confidently assigned D gene. This TCR was recovered from a human donor in a cohort sampled during active COVID-19. The sequenced sample consisted of peripheral blood. The CDR3 corresponds to CASSQPERLAKNIQYF. The nucleotide sequence reads TGTGCCAGCAGCCAACCAGAGCGACTAGCCAAAAACATTCAGTACTTC.